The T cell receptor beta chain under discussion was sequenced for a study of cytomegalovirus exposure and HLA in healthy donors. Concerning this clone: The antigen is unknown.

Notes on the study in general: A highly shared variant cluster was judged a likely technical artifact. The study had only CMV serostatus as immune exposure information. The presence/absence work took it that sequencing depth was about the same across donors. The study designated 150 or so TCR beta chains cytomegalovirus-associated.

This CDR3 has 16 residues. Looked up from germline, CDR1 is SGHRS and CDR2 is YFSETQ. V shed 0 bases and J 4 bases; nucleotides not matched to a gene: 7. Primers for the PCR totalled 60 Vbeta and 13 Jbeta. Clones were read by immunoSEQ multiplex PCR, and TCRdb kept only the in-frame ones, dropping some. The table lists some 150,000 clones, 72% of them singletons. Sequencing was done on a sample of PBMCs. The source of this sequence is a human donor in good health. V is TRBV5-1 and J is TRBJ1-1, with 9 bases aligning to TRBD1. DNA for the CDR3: TGCGCCAGCAGCTTGGGGGACAGGGTAGGGCGCACTGAAGCTTTCTTT. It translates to CASSLGDRVGRTEAFF.